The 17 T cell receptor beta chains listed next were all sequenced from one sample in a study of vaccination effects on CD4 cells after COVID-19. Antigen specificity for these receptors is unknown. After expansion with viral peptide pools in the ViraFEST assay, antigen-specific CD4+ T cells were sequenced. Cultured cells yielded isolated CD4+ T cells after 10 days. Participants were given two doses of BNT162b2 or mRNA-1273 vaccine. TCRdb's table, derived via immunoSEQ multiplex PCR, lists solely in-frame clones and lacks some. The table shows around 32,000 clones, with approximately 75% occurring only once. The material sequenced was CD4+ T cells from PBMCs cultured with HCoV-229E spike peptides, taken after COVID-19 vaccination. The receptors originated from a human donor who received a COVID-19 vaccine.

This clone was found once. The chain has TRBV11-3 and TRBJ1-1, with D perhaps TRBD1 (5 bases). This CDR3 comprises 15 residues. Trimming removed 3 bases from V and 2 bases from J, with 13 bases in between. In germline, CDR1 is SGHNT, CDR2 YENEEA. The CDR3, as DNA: TGTGCCAGCAGCTTCAAGGCAGACAGTAACACTGAAGCTTTCTTT. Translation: CASSFKADSNTEAFF. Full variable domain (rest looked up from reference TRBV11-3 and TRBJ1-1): EAGVVQSPRYKIIEKKQPVAFWCNPISGHNTLYWYLQNLGQGPELLIRYENEEAVDDSQLPKDRFSAERLKGVDSTLKIQPAELGDSAVYLCASSFKADSNTEAFFGQGTRLTVV.

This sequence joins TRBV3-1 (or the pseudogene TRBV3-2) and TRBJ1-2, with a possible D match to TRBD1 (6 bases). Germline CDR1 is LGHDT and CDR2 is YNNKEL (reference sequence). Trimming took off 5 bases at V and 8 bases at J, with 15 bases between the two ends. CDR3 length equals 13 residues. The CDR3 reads CASSLQRQAGYTF. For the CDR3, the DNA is TGTGCCAGCAGCTTACAAAGACAGGCCGGCTACACCTTC.

Written as DNA, the CDR3 is TGTGCCAGCAGCCTACGACTAGCGGGGGGGAGTGAGCAGTTCTTC. It yields the protein CASSLRLAGGSEQFF. This rearrangement joins TRBV11-2 to TRBJ2-1; 14 bases fit TRBD2. Germline values: CDR1 SGHAT, CDR2 FQNNGV. V lost 5 bases and J lost 9; bases outside the gene matches: 6. This CDR3 region has 15 residues.

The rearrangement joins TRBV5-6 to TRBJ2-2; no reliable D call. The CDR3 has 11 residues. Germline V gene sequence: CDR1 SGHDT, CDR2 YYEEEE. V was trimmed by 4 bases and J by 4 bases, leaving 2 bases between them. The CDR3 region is CASSVTGELFF. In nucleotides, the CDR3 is TGTGCCAGCAGCGTCACCGGGGAGCTGTTTTTT.

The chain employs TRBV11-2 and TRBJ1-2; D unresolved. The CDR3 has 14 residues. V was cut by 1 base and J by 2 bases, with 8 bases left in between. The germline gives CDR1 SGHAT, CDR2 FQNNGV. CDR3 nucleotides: TGTGCCAGCAGCTTAGCGGTCCGCAACTATGGCTACACCTTC. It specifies CASSLAVRNYGYTF.

The CDR3 region has the DNA TGTGCCAGCAGTGCTACTAGCGGGAGACTTCAAGAGACCCAGTACTTC. This gives the protein CASSATSGRLQETQYF. The chain is built from TRBV6-1 and TRBJ2-5, with 11 bases lining up with TRBD2. The germline gives CDR1 MNHNS, CDR2 SASEGT. The J segment lost 2 bases and the V segment lost 4 bases, leaving 6 bases of the junction unmatched. This CDR3 region has 16 residues.

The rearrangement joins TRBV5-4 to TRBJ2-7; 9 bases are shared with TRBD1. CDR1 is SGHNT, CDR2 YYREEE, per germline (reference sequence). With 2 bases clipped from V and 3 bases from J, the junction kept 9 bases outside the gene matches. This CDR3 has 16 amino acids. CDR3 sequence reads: CASSFFGQGRFYEQYF. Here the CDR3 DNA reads TGTGCCAGCAGCTTTTTCGGACAGGGGAGATTCTACGAGCAGTACTTC.

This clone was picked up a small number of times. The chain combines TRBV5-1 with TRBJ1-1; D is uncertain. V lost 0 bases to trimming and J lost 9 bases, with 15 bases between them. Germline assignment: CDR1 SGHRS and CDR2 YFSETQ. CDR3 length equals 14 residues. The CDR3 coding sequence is TGCGCCAGCAGCTTGGCCACGACGGAAGATAAAGCTTTCTTT. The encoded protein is CASSLATTEDKAFF.

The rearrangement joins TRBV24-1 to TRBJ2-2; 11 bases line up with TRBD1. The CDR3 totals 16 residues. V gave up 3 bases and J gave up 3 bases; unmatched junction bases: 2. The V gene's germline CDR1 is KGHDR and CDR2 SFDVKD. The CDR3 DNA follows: TGTGCCACCAGTGATGCGGGACAGGGGGACACCGGGGAGCTGTTTTTT. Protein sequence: CATSDAGQGDTGELFF.

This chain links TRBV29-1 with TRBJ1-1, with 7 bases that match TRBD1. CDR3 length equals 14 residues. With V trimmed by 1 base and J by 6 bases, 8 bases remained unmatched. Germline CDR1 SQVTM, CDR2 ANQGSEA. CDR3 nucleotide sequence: TGCAGCGTTGAAGTTCATCAGGGGGTGGCTGAAGCTTTCTTT. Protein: CSVEVHQGVAEAFF.

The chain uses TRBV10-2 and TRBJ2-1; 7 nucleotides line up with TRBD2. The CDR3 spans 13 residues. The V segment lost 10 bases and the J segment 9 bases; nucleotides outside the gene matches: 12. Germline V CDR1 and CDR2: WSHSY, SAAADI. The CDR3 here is CATSLGGTGEQFF. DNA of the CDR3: TGCGCCACCTCCCTCGGGGGGACGGGTGAGCAGTTCTTC.

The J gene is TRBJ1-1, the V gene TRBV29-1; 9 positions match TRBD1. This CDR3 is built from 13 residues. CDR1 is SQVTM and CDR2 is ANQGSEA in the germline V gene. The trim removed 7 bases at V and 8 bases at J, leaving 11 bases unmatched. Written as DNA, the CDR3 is TGCAGCGCAACCGGGACAGGGTTTAGAGAAGCTTTCTTT. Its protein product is CSATGTGFREAFF.

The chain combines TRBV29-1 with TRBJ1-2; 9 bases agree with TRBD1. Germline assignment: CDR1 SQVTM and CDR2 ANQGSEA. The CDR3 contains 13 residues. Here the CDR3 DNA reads TGCGGAACCGGGACAGGGCGCCTCGGGGGCTACACCTTC. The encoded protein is CGTGTGRLGGYTF.

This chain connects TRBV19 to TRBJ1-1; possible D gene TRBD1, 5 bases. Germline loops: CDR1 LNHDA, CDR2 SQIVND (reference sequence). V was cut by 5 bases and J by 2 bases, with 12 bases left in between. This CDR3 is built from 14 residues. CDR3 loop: CASSDPGTNTEAFF. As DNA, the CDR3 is TGTGCCAGTAGTGACCCAGGGACTAACACTGAAGCTTTCTTT.

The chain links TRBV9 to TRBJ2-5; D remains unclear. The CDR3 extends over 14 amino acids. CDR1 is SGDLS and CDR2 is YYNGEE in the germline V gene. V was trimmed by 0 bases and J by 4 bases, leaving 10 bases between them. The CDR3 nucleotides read TGTGCCAGCAGCGTAGATCAAGGGCCAGAGACCCAGTACTTC. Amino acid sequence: CASSVDQGPETQYF.

The CDR3 loop is CASSHSGNQPQHF. The CDR3 nucleotides read TGTGCCAGCAGTCACAGTGGGAATCAGCCCCAGCATTTT. The chain is built from TRBV27 and TRBJ1-5; D unclear. Trimming took off 5 bases at V and 4 bases at J, with 9 bases between the two ends. There are 13 residues in the CDR3. Germline V CDR1 and CDR2: MNHEY, SMNVEV (reference sequence).

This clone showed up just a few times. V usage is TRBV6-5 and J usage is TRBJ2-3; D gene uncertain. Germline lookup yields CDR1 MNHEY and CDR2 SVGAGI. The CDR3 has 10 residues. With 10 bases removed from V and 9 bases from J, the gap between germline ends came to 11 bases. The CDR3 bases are TGTGCCATTCTAGACGGGACGCAGTATTTT. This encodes CAILDGTQYF.